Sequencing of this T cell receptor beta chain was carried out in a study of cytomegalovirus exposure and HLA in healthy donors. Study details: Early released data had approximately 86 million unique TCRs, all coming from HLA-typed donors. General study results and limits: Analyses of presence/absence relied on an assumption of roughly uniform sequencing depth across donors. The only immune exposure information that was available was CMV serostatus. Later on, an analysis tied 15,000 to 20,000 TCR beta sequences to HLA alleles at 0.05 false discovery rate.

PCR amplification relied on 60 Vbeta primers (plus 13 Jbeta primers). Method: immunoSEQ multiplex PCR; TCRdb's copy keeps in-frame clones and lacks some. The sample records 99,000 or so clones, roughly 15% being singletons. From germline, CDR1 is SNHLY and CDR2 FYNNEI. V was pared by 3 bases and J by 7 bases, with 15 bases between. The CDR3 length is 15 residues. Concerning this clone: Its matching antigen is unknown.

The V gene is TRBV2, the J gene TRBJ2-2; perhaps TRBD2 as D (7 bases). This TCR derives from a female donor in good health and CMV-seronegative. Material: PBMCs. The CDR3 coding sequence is TGTGCCAGCAGTGAGTCGGGGGGCGATGTCGGGGAGCTGTTTTTT. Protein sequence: CASSESGGDVGELFF.